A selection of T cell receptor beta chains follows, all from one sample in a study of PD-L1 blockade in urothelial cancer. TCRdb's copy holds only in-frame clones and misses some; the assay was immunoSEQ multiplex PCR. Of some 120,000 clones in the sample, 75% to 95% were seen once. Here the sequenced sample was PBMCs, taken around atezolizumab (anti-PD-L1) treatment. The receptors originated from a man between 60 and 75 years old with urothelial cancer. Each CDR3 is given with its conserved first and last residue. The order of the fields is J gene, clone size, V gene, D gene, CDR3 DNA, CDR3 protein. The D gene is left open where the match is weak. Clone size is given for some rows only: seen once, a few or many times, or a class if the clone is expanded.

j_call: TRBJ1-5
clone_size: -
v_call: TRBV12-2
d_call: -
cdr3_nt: TGTGCAAGTCGCACTAGGGACTCCCTTAGCAATCAGCCCCAGCATTTT
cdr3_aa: CASRTRDSLSNQPQHF

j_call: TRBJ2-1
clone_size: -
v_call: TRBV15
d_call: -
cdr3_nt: TGTGCCACCACCCCGAAGGGGCGCGGGAACCATGAGCAGTTCTTC
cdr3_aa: CATTPKGRGNHEQFF

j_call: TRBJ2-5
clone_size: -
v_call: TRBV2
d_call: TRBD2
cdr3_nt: TGTGCCAGCCGGCTAGCGGGAATTTGGACCCAGTACTTC
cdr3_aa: CASRLAGIWTQYF

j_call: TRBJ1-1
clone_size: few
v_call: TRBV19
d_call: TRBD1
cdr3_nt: TGTGCCAGTAGTACACCGGGACAGGGGATCGAAGCTTTCTTT
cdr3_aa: CASSTPGQGIEAFF

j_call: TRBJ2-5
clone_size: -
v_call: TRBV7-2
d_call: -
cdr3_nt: TGTGCCAGCAGCCCGCGTTCACGGGAGACCCAGTACTTC
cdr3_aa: CASSPRSRETQYF

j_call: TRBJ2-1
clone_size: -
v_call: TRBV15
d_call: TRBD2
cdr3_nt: TGTGCCACCAGCAGAGATGGCTGGGCTAGCGGGACAGATAAAAATGAGCAGTTCTTC
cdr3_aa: CATSRDGWASGTDKNEQFF

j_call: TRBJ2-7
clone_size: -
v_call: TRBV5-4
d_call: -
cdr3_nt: TGTGCCAGCAGCTTGCGGACTTCCTACGAGCAGTACTTC
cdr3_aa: CASSLRTSYEQYF

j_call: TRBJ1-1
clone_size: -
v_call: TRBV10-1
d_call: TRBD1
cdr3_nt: TGCGCCAGCATAGGACAGGCCAAGAACACTGAAGCTTTCTTT
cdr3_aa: CASIGQAKNTEAFF

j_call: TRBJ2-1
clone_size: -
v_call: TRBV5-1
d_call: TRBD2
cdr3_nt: TGCGCCAGCAGCCTAAGGCAGGGACTATACAATGAGCAGTTCTTC
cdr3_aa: CASSLRQGLYNEQFF

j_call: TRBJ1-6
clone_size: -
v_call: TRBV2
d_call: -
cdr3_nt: TGTGCCAGCAGTAGTGGCAGGGGTGGGTCACCCCTCCACTTT
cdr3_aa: CASSSGRGGSPLHF

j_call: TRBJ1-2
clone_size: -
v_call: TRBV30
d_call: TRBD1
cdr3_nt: TGTGCCTGGGGTGGGACAGGCGTCTCGGGGGGCTACACCTTC
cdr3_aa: CAWGGTGVSGGYTF

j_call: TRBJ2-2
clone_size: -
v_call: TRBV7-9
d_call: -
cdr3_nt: TGTGCCAGCAGCTTAGTAGGGCAGGGCCGCGGGGAGCTGTTTTTT
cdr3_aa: CASSLVGQGRGELFF

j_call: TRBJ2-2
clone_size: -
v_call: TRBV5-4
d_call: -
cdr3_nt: TGTGCCAGCAGCACTGAAGGGCCCGGGACTCCAGCGGCGAACACCGGGGAGCTGTTTTTT
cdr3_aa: CASSTEGPGTPAANTGELFF

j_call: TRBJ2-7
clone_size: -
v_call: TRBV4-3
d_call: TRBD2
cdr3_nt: TGCGCCAGCAGCCAGGATACTAGCGGGCGATCCTACGAGCAGTACTTC
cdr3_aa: CASSQDTSGRSYEQYF

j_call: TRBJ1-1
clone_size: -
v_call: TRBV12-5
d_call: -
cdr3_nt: TGTGCTAGTGGTTTGGGGGGACAAGATGAAGCTTTCTTT
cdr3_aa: CASGLGGQDEAFF

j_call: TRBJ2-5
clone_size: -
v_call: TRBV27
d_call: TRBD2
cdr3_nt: TGTGCCAGCAGTTTATCGACGACTAGCGTTGAGACCCAGTACTTC
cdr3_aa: CASSLSTTSVETQYF

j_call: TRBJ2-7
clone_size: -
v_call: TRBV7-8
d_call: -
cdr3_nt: TGTGCCAGCTTGGGGACTGCTACCTACGAGCAGTACTTC
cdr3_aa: CASLGTATYEQYF

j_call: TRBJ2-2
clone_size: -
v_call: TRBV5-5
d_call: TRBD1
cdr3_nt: TGTGCCAGCAGGAAGGGACCGGGACAGGGGGCCGGGGAGCTGTTTTTT
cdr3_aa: CASRKGPGQGAGELFF

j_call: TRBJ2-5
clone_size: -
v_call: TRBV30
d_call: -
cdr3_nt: TGTGCCTGGAGAATTAGGGGAAAAGAGACCCAGTACTTC
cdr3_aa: CAWRIRGKETQYF

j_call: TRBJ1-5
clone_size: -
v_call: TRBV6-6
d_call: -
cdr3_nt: TGTGCCAGCAACCAGGGTCCCAATCAGCCCCAGCATTTT
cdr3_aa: CASNQGPNQPQHF

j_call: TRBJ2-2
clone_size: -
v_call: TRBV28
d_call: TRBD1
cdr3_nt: TGTGCCAGCAGTCCCTCCGGGACAGGGAACACCGGGGAGCTGTTTTTT
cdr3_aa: CASSPSGTGNTGELFF

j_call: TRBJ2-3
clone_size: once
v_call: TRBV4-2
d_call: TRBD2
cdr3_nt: TGTGCCAGCAGCCTGACTAGCGGGATCTCAGATACGCAGTATTTT
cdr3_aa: CASSLTSGISDTQYF

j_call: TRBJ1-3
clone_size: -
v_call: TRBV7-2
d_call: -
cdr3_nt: TGTGCCAGCAGACGAACAGAGAGCGGTGGAAACACCATATATTTT
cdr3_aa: CASRRTESGGNTIYF

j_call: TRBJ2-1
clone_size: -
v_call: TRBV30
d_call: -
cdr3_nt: TGTGCCTGGAGTCTTGACGGCGGAGAGCAGTTCTTC
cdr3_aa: CAWSLDGGEQFF

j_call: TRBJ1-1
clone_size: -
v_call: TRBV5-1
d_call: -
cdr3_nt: TGCGCCAGCAGCTTGGAACGCGGGGGGGGGAACACTGAAGCTTTCTTT
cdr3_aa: CASSLERGGGNTEAFF

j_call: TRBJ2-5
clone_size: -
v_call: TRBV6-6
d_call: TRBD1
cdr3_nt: TGTGCCAGCAGTTTAGGCGGGACAGGGGGCCAAGAGACCCAGTACTTC
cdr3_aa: CASSLGGTGGQETQYF

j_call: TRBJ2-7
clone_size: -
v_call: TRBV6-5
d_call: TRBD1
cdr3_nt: TGTGCCAGCAGCGAACAGGGGAACTACGAGCAGTACTTC
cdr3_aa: CASSEQGNYEQYF

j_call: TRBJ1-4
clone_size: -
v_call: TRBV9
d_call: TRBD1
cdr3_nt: TGTGCCAGCAGTGACCCGGGACAGGGGGCAACTAATGAAAAACTGTTTTTT
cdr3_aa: CASSDPGQGATNEKLFF

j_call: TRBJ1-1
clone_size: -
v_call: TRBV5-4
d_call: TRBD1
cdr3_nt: TGTGCCAGCAGCTTGACGGGACAGGGGACGAACACTGAAGCTTTCTTT
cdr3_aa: CASSLTGQGTNTEAFF

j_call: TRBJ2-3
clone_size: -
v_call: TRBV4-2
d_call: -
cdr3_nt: TGTGCCAGCAGCCAAGATCGTAGCCGCACAGATACGCAGTATTTT
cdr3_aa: CASSQDRSRTDTQYF

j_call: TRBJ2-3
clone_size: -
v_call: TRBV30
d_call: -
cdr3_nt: TGTGCCTGGAGTGTAGGGGGGGGCCCCACAGATACGCAGTATTTT
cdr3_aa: CAWSVGGGPTDTQYF

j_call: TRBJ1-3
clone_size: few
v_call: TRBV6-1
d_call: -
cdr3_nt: TGTGCCAGCAGTGAAGAAGGGGGCTCTGGAAACACCATATATTTT
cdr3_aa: CASSEEGGSGNTIYF

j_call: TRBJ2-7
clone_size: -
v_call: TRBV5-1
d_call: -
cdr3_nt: TGCGCCAGCGCACTCATGACTGGTGGCATGGAGCAGTACTTC
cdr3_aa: CASALMTGGMEQYF

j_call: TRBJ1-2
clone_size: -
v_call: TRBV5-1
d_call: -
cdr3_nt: TGCGCCAGCAGACCAGTGGCGGGCTATGGCTACACCTTC
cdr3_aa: CASRPVAGYGYTF

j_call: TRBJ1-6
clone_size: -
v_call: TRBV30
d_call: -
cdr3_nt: TGTGCTTGGACCAGGGATAATTCACCCCTCCACTTT
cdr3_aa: CAWTRDNSPLHF

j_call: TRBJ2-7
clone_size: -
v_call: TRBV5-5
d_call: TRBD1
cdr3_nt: TGTGCCAGCAGCTTTGGGACAGGGAGCTCCTACGAGCAGTACTTC
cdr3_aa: CASSFGTGSSYEQYF

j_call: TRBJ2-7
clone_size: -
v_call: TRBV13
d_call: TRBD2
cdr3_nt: TGTGCCAGCACCCGGGGTAGCGGGAGAGGCTACGAGCAGTACTTC
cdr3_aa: CASTRGSGRGYEQYF

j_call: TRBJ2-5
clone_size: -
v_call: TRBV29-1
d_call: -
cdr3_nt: TGCAGCGCTGCGTGGGGGGAAGAGACCCAGTACTTC
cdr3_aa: CSAAWGEETQYF

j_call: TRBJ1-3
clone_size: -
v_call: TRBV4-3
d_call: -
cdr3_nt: TGCGCCAGCAGCCAAGGCCTAGGCCATGGAAACACCATATATTTT
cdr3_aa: CASSQGLGHGNTIYF

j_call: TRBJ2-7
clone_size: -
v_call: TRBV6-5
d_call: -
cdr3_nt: TGTGCCAGCAGTTACTCGGCCAGTTCCTACGAGCAGTACTTC
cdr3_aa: CASSYSASSYEQYF